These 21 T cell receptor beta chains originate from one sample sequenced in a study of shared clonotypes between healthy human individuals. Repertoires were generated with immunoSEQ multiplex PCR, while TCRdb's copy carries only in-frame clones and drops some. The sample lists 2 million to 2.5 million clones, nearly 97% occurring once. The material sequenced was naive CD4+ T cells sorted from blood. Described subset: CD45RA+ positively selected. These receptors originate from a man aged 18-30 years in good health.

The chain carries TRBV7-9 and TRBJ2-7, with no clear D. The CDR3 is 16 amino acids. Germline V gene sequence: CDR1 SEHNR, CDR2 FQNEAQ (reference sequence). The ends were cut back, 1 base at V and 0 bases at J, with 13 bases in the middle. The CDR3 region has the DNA TGTGCCAGCAGCTTAGACGGGCCGATTAGCTCCTACGAGCAGTACTTC. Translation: CASSLDGPISSYEQYF.

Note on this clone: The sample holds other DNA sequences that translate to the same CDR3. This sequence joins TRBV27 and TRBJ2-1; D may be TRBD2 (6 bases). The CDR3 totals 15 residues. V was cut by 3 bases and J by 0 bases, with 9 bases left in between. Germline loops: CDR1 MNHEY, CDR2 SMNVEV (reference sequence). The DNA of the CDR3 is TGTGCCAGCAGTTTTGGGGGGAGCTCCTACAATGAGCAGTTCTTC. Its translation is CASSFGGSSYNEQFF.

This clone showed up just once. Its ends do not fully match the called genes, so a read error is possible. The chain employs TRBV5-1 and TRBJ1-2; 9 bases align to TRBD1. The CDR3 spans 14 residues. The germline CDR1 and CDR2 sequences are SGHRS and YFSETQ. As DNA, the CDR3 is TGCGCCAGCAGCTTGGAAAAGGGACAGGGTCTTTCCTGCTTC. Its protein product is CASSLEKGQGLSCF.

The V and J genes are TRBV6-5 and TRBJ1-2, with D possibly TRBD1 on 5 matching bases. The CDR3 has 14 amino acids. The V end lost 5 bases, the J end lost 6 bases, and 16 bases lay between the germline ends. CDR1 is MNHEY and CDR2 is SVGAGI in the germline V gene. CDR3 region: CASSTGTEIDGYTF. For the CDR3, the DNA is TGTGCCAGCAGTACCGGGACGGAGATCGATGGCTACACCTTC.

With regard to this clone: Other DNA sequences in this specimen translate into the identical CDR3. CDR3 sequence: CASSSPGNTIYF. Here the CDR3 DNA reads TGTGCCAGCAGCTCTCCTGGAAACACCATATATTTT. The chain has TRBV7-2 and TRBJ1-3; unclear D gene. CDR3 length: 12 amino acids. The germline V and J ends were trimmed by 4 bases and 2 bases, with 3 bases remaining between them. Per the germline V gene, CDR1 is SGHTA and CDR2 is FQGNSA.

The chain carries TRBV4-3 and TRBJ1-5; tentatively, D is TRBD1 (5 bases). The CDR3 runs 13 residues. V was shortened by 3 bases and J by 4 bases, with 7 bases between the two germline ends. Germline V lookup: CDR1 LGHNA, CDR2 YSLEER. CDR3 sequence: CASSQGVNQPQHF. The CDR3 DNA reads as TGCGCCAGCAGCCAGGGGGTAAATCAGCCCCAGCATTTT.

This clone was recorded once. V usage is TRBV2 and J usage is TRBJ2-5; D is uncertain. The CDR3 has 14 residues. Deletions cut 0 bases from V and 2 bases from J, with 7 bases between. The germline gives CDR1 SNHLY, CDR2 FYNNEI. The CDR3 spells CASSEAAFQETQYF. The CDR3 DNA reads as TGTGCCAGCAGTGAAGCGGCCTTTCAAGAGACCCAGTACTTC.

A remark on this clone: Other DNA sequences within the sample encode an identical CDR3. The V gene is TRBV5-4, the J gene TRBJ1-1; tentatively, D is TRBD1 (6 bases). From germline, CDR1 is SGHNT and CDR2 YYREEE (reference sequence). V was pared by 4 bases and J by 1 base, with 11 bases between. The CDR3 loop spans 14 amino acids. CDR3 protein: CASSRGQQNTEAFF. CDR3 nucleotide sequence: TGTGCCAGCAGCAGAGGACAGCAGAACACTGAAGCTTTCTTT.

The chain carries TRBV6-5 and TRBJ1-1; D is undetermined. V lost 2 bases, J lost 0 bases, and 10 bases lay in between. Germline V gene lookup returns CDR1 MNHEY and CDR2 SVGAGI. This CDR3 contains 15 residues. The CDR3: CASSYIGGLNTEAFF. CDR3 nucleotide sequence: TGTGCCAGCAGTTACATAGGAGGGTTGAACACTGAAGCTTTCTTT.

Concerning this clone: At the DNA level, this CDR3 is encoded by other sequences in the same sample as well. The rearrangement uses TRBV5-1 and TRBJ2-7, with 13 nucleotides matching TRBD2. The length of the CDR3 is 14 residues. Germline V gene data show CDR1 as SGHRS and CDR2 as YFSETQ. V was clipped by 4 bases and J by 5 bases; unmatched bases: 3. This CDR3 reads CASSGGTSGDEQYF. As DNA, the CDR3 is TGCGCCAGCAGCGGCGGGACTAGCGGGGACGAGCAGTACTTC.

CDR3 bases: TGTGCCAGCAGCACGGGACAGTACAATGAGCAGTTCTTC. Translated: CASSTGQYNEQFF. The chain couples TRBV11-2 to TRBJ2-1; 7 positions agree with TRBD1. J lost 4 bases, V lost 5 bases, and 2 bases had no gene match. This CDR3 contains 13 residues. Per the germline V gene, CDR1 is SGHAT and CDR2 is FQNNGV.

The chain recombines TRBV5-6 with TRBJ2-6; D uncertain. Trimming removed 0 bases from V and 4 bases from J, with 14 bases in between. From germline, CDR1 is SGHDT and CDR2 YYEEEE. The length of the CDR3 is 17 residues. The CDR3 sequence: CASSLVGRGSGANVLTF. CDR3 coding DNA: TGTGCCAGCAGCTTGGTTGGCCGAGGATCGGGGGCCAACGTCCTGACTTTC.

CDR3 DNA sequence: TGCAGCGTTGATTTAACAGGGGGCACTGAAGCTTTCTTT. Amino acid sequence: CSVDLTGGTEAFF. The chain combines TRBV29-1 with TRBJ1-1, with 8 bases identical to TRBD1. The germline V gene encodes CDR1 SQVTM and CDR2 ANQGSEA. After removal of 3 bases from V and 4 bases from J, the junction contained 4 bases not matched to a gene. This CDR3 has 13 residues.

The CDR3 reads CASSLGQGSTEAFF. For the CDR3, the DNA is TGTGCCAGCAGCTTAGGCCAGGGCAGCACTGAAGCTTTCTTT. V gene TRBV11-2 combines with J gene TRBJ1-1; weak D call: TRBD1 (5 bases). The CDR3 loop spans 14 amino acids. Germline loops: CDR1 SGHAT, CDR2 FQNNGV. V lost 1 base and J lost 4, with 10 bases in between.

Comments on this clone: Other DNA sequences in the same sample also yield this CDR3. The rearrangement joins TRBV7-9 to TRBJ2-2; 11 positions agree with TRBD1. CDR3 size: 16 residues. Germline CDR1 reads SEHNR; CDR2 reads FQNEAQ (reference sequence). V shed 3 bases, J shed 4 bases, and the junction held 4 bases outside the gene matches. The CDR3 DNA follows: TGTGCCAGCAGCTTGGCCGGGACAGGGGGCACCGGGGAGCTGTTTTTT. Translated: CASSLAGTGGTGELFF.

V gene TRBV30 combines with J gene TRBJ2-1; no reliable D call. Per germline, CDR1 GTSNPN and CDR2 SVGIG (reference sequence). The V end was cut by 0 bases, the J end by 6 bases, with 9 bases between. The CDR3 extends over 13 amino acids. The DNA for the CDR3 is TGTGCCTGGAGTGTGGGTCGCCTCAATGAGCAGTTCTTC. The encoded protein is CAWSVGRLNEQFF.

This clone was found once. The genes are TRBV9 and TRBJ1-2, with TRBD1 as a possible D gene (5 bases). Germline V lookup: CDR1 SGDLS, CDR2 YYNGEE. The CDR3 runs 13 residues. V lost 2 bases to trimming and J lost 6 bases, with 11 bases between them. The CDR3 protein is CASSVTTVDGYTF. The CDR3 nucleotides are TGTGCCAGCAGCGTTACGACAGTGGATGGCTACACCTTC.

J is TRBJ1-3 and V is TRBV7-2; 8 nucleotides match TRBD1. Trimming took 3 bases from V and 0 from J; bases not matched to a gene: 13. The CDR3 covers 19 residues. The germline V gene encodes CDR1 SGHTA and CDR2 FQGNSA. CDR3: CASSFRSGQGAISGNTIYF. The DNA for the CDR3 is TGTGCCAGCAGCTTTAGGTCGGGCCAGGGGGCCATCTCTGGAAACACCATATATTTT.

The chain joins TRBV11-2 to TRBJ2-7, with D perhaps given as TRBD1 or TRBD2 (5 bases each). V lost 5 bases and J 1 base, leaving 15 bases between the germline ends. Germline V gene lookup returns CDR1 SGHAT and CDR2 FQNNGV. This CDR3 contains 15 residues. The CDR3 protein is CASSLGLGESYEQYF. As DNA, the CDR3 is TGTGCCAGCAGCCTCGGCTTGGGGGAATCCTACGAGCAGTACTTC.

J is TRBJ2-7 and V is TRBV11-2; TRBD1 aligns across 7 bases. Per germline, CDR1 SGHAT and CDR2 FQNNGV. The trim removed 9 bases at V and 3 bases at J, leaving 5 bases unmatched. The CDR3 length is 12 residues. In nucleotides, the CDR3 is TGTGCCAGTTCGGGACAGAGCTACGAGCAGTACTTC. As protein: CASSGQSYEQYF.

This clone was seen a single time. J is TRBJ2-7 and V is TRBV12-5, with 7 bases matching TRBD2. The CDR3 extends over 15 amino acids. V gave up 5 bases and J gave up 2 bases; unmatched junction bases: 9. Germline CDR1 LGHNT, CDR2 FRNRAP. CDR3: CASGTPAGPTYEQYF. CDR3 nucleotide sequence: TGTGCTAGTGGTACCCCAGCGGGGCCCACCTACGAGCAGTACTTC.